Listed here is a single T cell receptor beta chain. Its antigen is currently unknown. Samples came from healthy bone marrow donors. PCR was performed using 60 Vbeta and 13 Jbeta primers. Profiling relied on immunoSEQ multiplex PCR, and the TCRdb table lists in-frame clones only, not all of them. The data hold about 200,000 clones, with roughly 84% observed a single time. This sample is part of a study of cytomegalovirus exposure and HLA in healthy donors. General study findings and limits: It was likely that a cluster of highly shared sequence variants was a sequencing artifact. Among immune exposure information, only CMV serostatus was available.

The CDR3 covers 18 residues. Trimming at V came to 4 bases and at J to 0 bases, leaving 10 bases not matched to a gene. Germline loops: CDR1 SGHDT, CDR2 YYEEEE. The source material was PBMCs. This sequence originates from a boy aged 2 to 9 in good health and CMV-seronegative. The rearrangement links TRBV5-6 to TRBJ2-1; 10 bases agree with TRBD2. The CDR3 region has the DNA TGTGCCAGCAGCCCTGCTACTAGCGGGACATACTCCTACAATGAGCAGTTCTTC. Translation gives CASSPATSGTYSYNEQFF.